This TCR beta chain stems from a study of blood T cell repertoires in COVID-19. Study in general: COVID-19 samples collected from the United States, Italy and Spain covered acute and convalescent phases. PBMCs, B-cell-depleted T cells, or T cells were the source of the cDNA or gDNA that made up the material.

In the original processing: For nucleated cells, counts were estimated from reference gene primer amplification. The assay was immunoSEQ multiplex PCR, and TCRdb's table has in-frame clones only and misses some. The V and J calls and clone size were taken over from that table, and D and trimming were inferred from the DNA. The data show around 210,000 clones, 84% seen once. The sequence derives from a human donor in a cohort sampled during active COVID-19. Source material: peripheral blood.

CDR3 DNA sequence: TGTGCCAGCAGTGAAGGTAGAGGCAGGGGGAACACCGGGGAGCTGTTTTTT. Translated, it gives CASSEGRGRGNTGELFF. V usage is TRBV2 and J usage is TRBJ2-2; perhaps TRBD1 as D (6 bases). This CDR3 spans 17 amino acids. Germline V gene lookup returns CDR1 SNHLY and CDR2 FYNNEI. Trimming shortened V by 1 base and J by 1 base, and 13 bases separated the two germline ends.